These 26 T cell receptor beta chains originate from one sample sequenced in a study of T cell repertoires in cytomegalovirus infection. In TCRdb, the reads were re-called with MiXCR into one record per CDR3 protein. This sample yields 150,000 to 200,000 distinct CDR3 sequences, of which 13% to 15% are seen a single time; 25% to 30% belongs to the top ten. Source material: PBMCs. These receptors were collected from a human donor in good health (CMV status not recorded). Some clones in this sample may be carry-over from other donors' samples.

The chain employs TRBV5-1 and TRBJ2-1; 13 bases fit TRBD2. Germline V gene data show CDR1 as SGHRS and CDR2 as YFSETQ. Trimming cost V 3 bases and J 0 bases; bases outside gene matches: 6. CDR3 length: 18 amino acids. CDR3 in amino acids: CASSSRTSGSPSYNEQFF. In nucleotides, the CDR3 is TGCGCCAGCAGCTCCCGGACTAGCGGGAGCCCCTCCTACAATGAGCAGTTCTTC.

This clonotype was counted many times. The rearrangement joins TRBV6-5 to TRBJ2-7, with 7 bases fitting TRBD1. The CDR3 length is 12 residues. CDR1 MNHEY and CDR2 SVGAGI come from the germline V gene. The J segment lost 3 bases and the V segment lost 11 bases, leaving 7 bases of the junction unmatched. CDR3 region: CAARDRLYEQYF. DNA of the CDR3: TGTGCCGCCCGGGACAGACTCTACGAGCAGTACTTC.

In its sample, this clonotype was seen many times. The chain is built from TRBV10-3 and TRBJ2-7; possibly TRBD1 for D (5 bases). In germline, CDR1 is ENHRY, CDR2 SYGVKD. With 4 bases removed from V and 1 base from J, the gap between germline ends came to 11 bases. This CDR3 comprises 14 residues. The CDR3 DNA is TGTGCCATCAGTGTGGAACAGGCTTCCTACGAGCAGTACTTC. Protein product: CAISVEQASYEQYF.

This clonotype was detected a few times. The chain couples TRBV29-1 to TRBJ2-7; D ambiguous. The V end was cut by 6 bases, the J end by 4 bases, with 13 bases between. CDR1 and CDR2 from the germline V gene are SQVTM and ANQGSEA. The CDR3 runs to 12 residues. CDR3 protein: CSVFSTVYEQYF. As DNA, the CDR3 is TGCAGCGTGTTCTCGACTGTATACGAGCAGTACTTC.

This clonotype was seen more than once but under ten times. V usage is TRBV12-3 or TRBV12-4 and J usage is TRBJ1-5; 9 bases map to TRBD1. The length of the CDR3 is 16 residues. V gave up 3 bases and J gave up 6 bases; unmatched junction bases: 9. CDR3: CASSFAQGAQGQPQHF. The CDR3, as DNA: TGTGCCAGCAGTTTCGCACAGGGGGCTCAAGGTCAGCCCCAGCATTTT.

This clonotype was seen at least ten times. The V gene is TRBV7-7, the J gene TRBJ1-5; maybe TRBD1 (6 bases). From germline, CDR1 is SSHAT and CDR2 FNYEAQ (reference sequence). The CDR3 consists of 13 residues. The CDR3, as DNA: TGTGCTTGCGGAGGGGGTGAGAATCAGCCCCAGCATTTT. Translated, it gives CACGGGENQPQHF.

This clonotype was detected ten times or more. The chain links TRBV10-2 to TRBJ2-1, with 11 bases fitting TRBD2. The CDR3 runs to 18 residues. The junction had 12 bases not matched to a gene; V was cut back by 8 bases and J by 0 bases. Per the germline V gene, CDR1 is WSHSY and CDR2 is SAAADI. The CDR3 DNA follows: TGCGCCAGCTCCTCTGGGGCTAGCGGGGGGAGCTCCTACAATGAGCAGTTCTTC. This translates into CASSSGASGGSSYNEQFF.

This clonotype turned up a few times. The chain couples TRBV5-1 to TRBJ2-7; D is unresolved. From germline, CDR1 is SGHRS and CDR2 YFSETQ. The CDR3 loop spans 12 amino acids. V lost 4 bases and J lost 6, with 11 bases in between. The CDR3 loop is CASSLTVGEQYF. In DNA, the CDR3 is TGCGCCAGCAGCCTAACAGTCGGCGAGCAGTACTTC.

In its sample, this clonotype was seen many times. Here the CDR3 DNA reads TGTGCCAGCAGTCCCCAGGGGGCGCGGAACACTGAAGCTTTCTTT. As protein: CASSPQGARNTEAFF. The chain joins TRBV7-2 to TRBJ1-1; 8 bases are a match to TRBD1. Germline assignment: CDR1 SGHTA and CDR2 FQGNSA. This CDR3 spans 15 amino acids. The J segment lost 1 base and the V segment lost 6 bases, leaving 7 bases of the junction unmatched.

This clonotype was seen only a few times. The CDR3 loop reads CASSPLRTDYEQYF. CDR3 sequence (DNA): TGTGCCAGCTCACCCCTCCGGACAGATTACGAGCAGTACTTC. V is TRBV18 and J is TRBJ2-7; perhaps TRBD1 as D (6 bases). This CDR3 spans 14 amino acids. V was shortened by 3 bases and J by 4 bases, with 13 bases between the two germline ends. Germline V CDR1 and CDR2: KGHSH, LQKENI. Filled out from reference TRBV18 and TRBJ2-7, the complete variable domain reads NAGVMQNPRHLVRRRGQEARLRCSPMKGHSHVYWYRQLPEEGLKFMVYLQKENIIDESGMPKERFSAEFPKEGPSILRIQQVVRGDSAAYFCASSPLRTDYEQYFGPGTRLTVT.

The chain is built from TRBV28 and TRBJ1-1; 7 bases align to TRBD1. The CDR3 sequence is 14 residues long. CDR1 is MDHEN and CDR2 is SYDVKM in the germline V gene. The ends lost 5 bases at V and 6 bases at J; junction bases unmatched: 9. CDR3 residues: CASSPQGVRSEAFF. The CDR3, as DNA: TGTGCCAGCAGTCCTCAGGGGGTCCGTTCTGAAGCTTTCTTT. Looking up the rest from reference TRBV28 and TRBJ1-1 gives the full variable domain: DVKVTQSSRYLVKRTGEKVFLECVQDMDHENMFWYRQDPGLGLRLIYFSYDVKMKEKGDIPEGYSVSREKKERFSLILESASTNQTSMYLCASSPQGVRSEAFFGQGTRLTVV.

This clonotype was counted a few times. The rearrangement joins TRBV11-2 to TRBJ2-6; weak D call: TRBD2 (5 bases). Trimming left V 6 bases short and J 4 bases short, with 10 bases between. Germline V gives CDR1 SGHAT, CDR2 FQNNGV. The CDR3 runs 14 residues. CDR3 sequence reads: CASREVEGANVLTF. The CDR3 nucleotides read TGTGCCAGCAGGGAGGTGGAGGGGGCCAACGTCCTGACTTTC.

Only a few counts were recorded for this clonotype. The gene calls are TRBV4-1 and TRBJ1-5, with 7 bases identical to TRBD1. The junction had 10 bases not matched to a gene; V was cut back by 4 bases and J by 1 base. Germline-derived CDR1 and CDR2 are MGHRA and YSYEKL. This CDR3 is 17 amino acids long. The CDR3 nucleotides read TGCGCCAGCAGCCGAGTGACAGGGCTGGAAAGCAATCAGCCCCAGCATTTT. Amino acids: CASSRVTGLESNQPQHF.

The chain has TRBV12-3 or TRBV12-4 and TRBJ2-1, with 10 bases matching TRBD2. Germline trimming cut 6 bases from V and 5 bases from J; bases unmatched to any gene: 7. The CDR3 contains 15 residues. Written as DNA, the CDR3 is TGTGCCAGCAGACGTAGCGGGGGGAACAACAATGAGCAGTTCTTC. It specifies CASRRSGGNNNEQFF.

The V and J genes are TRBV29-1 and TRBJ2-7, with 9 bases aligning to TRBD1. V was clipped by 7 bases and J by 3 bases; unmatched bases: 7. This CDR3 comprises 13 residues. The germline CDR1 and CDR2 sequences are SQVTM and ANQGSEA. In nucleotides, the CDR3 is TGCAGCGGACGACAGGGGGAGAACTACGAGCAGTACTTC. Encoded protein: CSGRQGENYEQYF.

This clonotype came up many times. The CDR3 reads CASSLAGALVDNEQFF. In nucleotides, the CDR3 is TGTGCCAGCTCGTTAGCGGGAGCCCTCGTTGACAATGAGCAGTTCTTC. This sequence joins TRBV28 and TRBJ2-1, with 9 bases matching TRBD2. V gave up 8 bases and J gave up 5 bases; unmatched junction bases: 13. From germline, CDR1 is MDHEN and CDR2 SYDVKM. There are 16 residues in the CDR3.

The chain uses TRBV29-1 and TRBJ1-2, with 8 bases identical to TRBD1. The CDR3 extends over 12 amino acids. Germline CDR1 is SQVTM and CDR2 is ANQGSEA. V trimming: 5 bases; J trimming: 7 bases; junction bases outside the gene matches: 6. CDR3: CSVPDRAGGYTF. The CDR3 nucleotides are TGCAGCGTTCCGGACAGGGCTGGTGGCTACACCTTC.

This clonotype was detected ten times or more. The rearrangement joins TRBV7-2 to TRBJ2-7, with D unclear. Germline V CDR1 and CDR2: SGHTA, FQGNSA. CDR3 length: 15 residues. V was pared by 6 bases and J by 2 bases, with 17 bases between. This CDR3 reads CASSYSQSLTYEQYF. DNA for the CDR3: TGTGCCAGCAGTTACAGCCAGAGCCTCACCTACGAGCAGTACTTC. Looking up the rest from reference TRBV7-2 and TRBJ2-7 gives the full variable domain: GAGVSQSPSNKVTEKGKDVELRCDPISGHTALYWYRQSLGQGLEFLIYFQGNSAPDKSGLPSDRFSAERTGGSVSTLTIQRTQQEDSAVYLCASSYSQSLTYEQYFGPGTRLTVT.

The J gene is TRBJ2-2, the V gene TRBV28, with D tentatively TRBD2 (5 bases). CDR3 length equals 15 residues. The V gene lost 7 bases and the J gene lost 4 bases, with 16 bases spanning the gap. Germline values: CDR1 MDHEN, CDR2 SYDVKM. The CDR3 is CASTFGGRSTGELFF. CDR3 sequence (DNA): TGTGCCAGCACCTTTGGTGGGAGAAGCACCGGGGAGCTGTTTTTT.

This clonotype was counted at least ten times. The chain links TRBV28 to TRBJ1-5, with TRBD1 matching 9 bases. V lost 6 bases and J lost 1; bases outside the gene matches: 10. The CDR3 loop spans 17 amino acids. The germline V gene has CDR1 MDHEN and CDR2 SYDVKM. CDR3 nucleotide sequence: TGTGCCAGCAGCCCTCTGACAGGGGGGTTCAGCAATCAGCCCCAGCATTTT. The encoded protein is CASSPLTGGFSNQPQHF.

This clonotype showed up just a few times. The rearrangement joins TRBV19 to TRBJ2-5, with 14 positions matching TRBD2. V lost 4 bases, J lost 5 bases, and 9 bases stayed unmatched. This CDR3 comprises 17 residues. Germline V gives CDR1 LNHDA, CDR2 SQIVND (reference sequence). The CDR3 region is CASSTSETSGGVETQYF. The CDR3 nucleotides read TGTGCCAGTAGTACCTCCGAGACTAGCGGGGGGGTGGAGACCCAGTACTTC.

This chain uses TRBV5-6 with TRBJ1-3; perhaps TRBD1 as D (6 bases). V was trimmed by 2 bases and J by 0 bases, leaving 15 bases between them. Germline loops: CDR1 SGHDT, CDR2 YYEEEE. This CDR3 contains 17 residues. The CDR3 DNA reads as TGTGCCAGCAGCTTCGGACAGACTCGCCTCTCTGGAAACACCATATATTTT. The encoded protein is CASSFGQTRLSGNTIYF. Full variable domain (outside the CDR3, taken from reference TRBV5-6 and TRBJ1-3): DAGVTQSPTHLIKTRGQQVTLRCSPKSGHDTVSWYQQALGQGPQFIFQYYEEEERQRGNFPDRFSGHQFPNYSSELNVNALLLGDSALYLCASSFGQTRLSGNTIYFGEGSWLTVV.

The sample holds many counts of this clonotype. V is TRBV7-2 and J is TRBJ1-4, with D hard to call. The CDR3 extends over 14 amino acids. V was trimmed by 3 bases and J by 2 bases, leaving 7 bases between them. CDR1 SGHTA and CDR2 FQGNSA come from the germline V gene. The DNA for the CDR3 is TGTGCCAGCAGCTTGAGGGTCACTAATGAAAAACTGTTTTTT. Its protein product is CASSLRVTNEKLFF.

This chain uses TRBV24-1 with TRBJ2-5; weak D call: TRBD1 (5 bases). Per germline, CDR1 KGHDR and CDR2 SFDVKD. The ends were cut back, 0 bases at V and 9 bases at J, with 7 bases in the middle. The CDR3 consists of 12 residues. CDR3 protein: CATSDLGAAQYF. CDR3 bases: TGTGCCACCAGTGATTTGGGGGCAGCCCAGTACTTC.

This chain joins TRBV2 and TRBJ2-5; 8 bases line up with TRBD1. CDR3 length: 14 residues. Germline V CDR1 and CDR2: SNHLY, FYNNEI. With V trimmed by 3 bases and J by 6 bases, 6 bases remained unmatched. Here the CDR3 DNA reads TGTGCCAGCAGTGAGGACAGGGCCGAAAAGACCCAGTACTTC. Translating it yields CASSEDRAEKTQYF.

This clonotype was picked up many times. This sequence may be a read error, since a much larger clone differs from it by one base. The chain employs TRBV7-3 and TRBJ2-3; 9 bases line up with TRBD2. With V trimmed by 4 bases and J by 2 bases, 4 bases remained unmatched. The CDR3 extends over 15 amino acids. Germline V lookup: CDR1 SGHTA, CDR2 FQGTGA. CDR3 DNA: TGTGCCAGCAGCTCGAGCGGGGGGAACACAGATACGCAGTATTTT. This encodes CASSSSGGNTDTQYF.